This T cell receptor beta chain was sequenced for a study of beta chain features in type 1 diabetes. Findings and limits, study-wide: TCRB CDR3 length was moderately but significantly reduced in all four CD4+ subsets of Type 1 diabetes patients. PCR could preferentially amplify shorter templates, alike in patients and controls. The question of HLA type influencing TCRB rearrangement was one that remained unresolved here. For cells with high TCR expression, cDNA sequencing could yield over-representation.

This clone showed up just a few times. Its antigen is currently unknown. This CDR3 is 12 amino acids long. Germline V gives CDR1 MDHEN, CDR2 SYDVKM. Trimming took 7 bases from V and 4 from J, leaving 8 bases between them. Expressed TCRB transcripts got sequenced, as all isolated RNA was reverse transcribed. Here immunoSEQ multiplex PCR was the method, and the copy in TCRdb shows in-frame clones only, minus some. The table records about 190,000 clones, approximately 8.1% of them present only once. The sequence was obtained from a woman between 35 and 50 years old with type 1 diabetes. The sequenced sample consisted of central memory CD4+ T cells from blood. The rearrangement joins TRBV28 to TRBJ1-5, with D perhaps TRBD1 (5 bases). The CDR3 protein is CASIGGNQPQHF. In DNA, the CDR3 is TGTGCCAGCATTGGGGGGAATCAGCCCCAGCATTTT.